The T cell receptor (beta chain) under discussion was sequenced for a study of blood T cell repertoires in COVID-19 (dated by TCRdb to the early 2020s). About the full investigation: Collaborator samples came from the United States, Italy and Spain and covered acute and convalescent phases of COVID-19. The dataset comprised deeply sampled blood TCRbeta repertoires from subjects exposed to, actively infected with, or recovered from COVID-19. The sample metadata nearly always contained a de-identified subject ID, COVID-19 status, age in years and sex. The repertoires were released in a freely available public database intended as a resource for research on the immune response to SARS-CoV-2. The prospective study material was composed of cDNA or gDNA derived from T cells, B-cell-depleted T cells, or PBMCs. The samples were drawn from the first 160 participants of the ongoing ImmuneRACE study and from 1,254 subjects provided by 6 global collaborators. Where available, HLA class I and class II types were obtained from metadata supplied by the sample provider rather than from assay-based typing. Results the study describes overall, beyond this receptor: Clinical and demographic metadata were provided uncurated, with the amount varying by source and participant.

One collaborating source in Seattle enrolled patients during active infection and followed them longitudinally through the course of disease. Each collaborating institution followed its own protocols to collect whole blood in K2EDTA tubes. Collaborator samples were shipped for TCRbeta analysis as frozen whole blood, isolated PBMCs, or DNA extracted from either sample type. Here V drops 5 bases and J drops 1 base, and the junction holds 2 bases not matched to any gene. According to the germline V gene (reference sequence), CDR1 reads MNHEY and CDR2 reads SMNVEV. CDR3 length: 14 amino acids, cysteine to phenylalanine. The CDR3 DNA has 42 bases and is translated from base 1. The immunoSEQ Assay, a bias-controlled multiplex PCR, was used to amplify TCRbeta CDR3 regions from genomic DNA. The study's processing was this. Nucleated cell counts per sample were estimated from amplification of reference gene primers within the assay. To quantify the absolute abundance of each unique TCRbeta CDR3 rearrangement, sequence reads were collapsed and filtered. For each sample, productive Simpson clonality was calculated as the square root of Simpson's diversity index across productive rearrangements. TCRdb retrieved this table from immuneACCESS and kept in-frame rearrangements only. Not all clones are present; in checked studies, unresolved V genes account for under half, and no reason is known for the remainder. V and J calls and clone size are copied from that table; D and trimming were computed from the DNA. The table for this sample lists some 270,000 clones; around 91% of them were counted only once. The ten largest clones take up roughly 2.2% of the sample.

As for this clone: Its antigen is currently not known. Per-base quality was not reported, and no clone a single base away is much larger than it.

The sample comprised peripheral blood. The receptor was derived from a woman aged 55-75 years with COVID-19, enrolled during active disease. The chain employs TRBV27 and TRBJ2-5; the junction holds 9 bases that match TRBD2. The base sequence is TGTGCCAGCAGTGCAGCGGGGGGCCAAGAGACCCAGTACTTC. Its coded protein is CASSAAGGQETQYF.